These 12 T cell receptor beta chains share one sample of origin, sequenced in a study of T cell therapy after organ transplantation. The sample's time point: 20-29 weeks after completion of therapy. What these receptors recognize is not known. Repertoires were generated with immunoSEQ multiplex PCR, while TCRdb's copy carries only in-frame clones and drops some. This table holds 20,000 to 25,000 clones, 84% found once. This sample comprised CD8+ T cells from blood, obtained after autologous CMV-specific T cell therapy. The receptors here all came from a human patient who had received a solid organ transplant and had CMV disease. Some T cells could come from the graft donor.

This chain joins TRBV18 and TRBJ2-5; TRBD1 agrees at 9 bases. V was pared by 3 bases and J by 5 bases, with 7 bases of the junction left unmatched. Germline V gene lookup returns CDR1 KGHSH and CDR2 LQKENI. The CDR3 runs to 15 residues. As DNA, the CDR3 is TGTGCCAGCTCACCGGGACAGGGCTTAGGGGAGACCCAGTACTTC. Its protein is CASSPGQGLGETQYF. Combining the CDR3 with reference TRBV18 and TRBJ2-5 gives the whole variable domain NAGVMQNPRHLVRRRGQEARLRCSPMKGHSHVYWYRQLPEEGLKFMVYLQKENIIDESGMPKERFSAEFPKEGPSILRIQQVVRGDSAAYFCASSPGQGLGETQYFGPGTRLLVL.

The genes are TRBV11-2 and TRBJ2-1; D is uncertain. V shed 0 bases and J shed 6 bases, with 12 bases lying between them. This CDR3 has 15 residues. CDR1 SGHAT and CDR2 FQNNGV come from the germline V gene. CDR3: CASSLDDIGLNEQFF. The CDR3 nucleotides read TGTGCCAGCAGCTTAGACGATATTGGCCTCAATGAGCAGTTCTTC.

The chain uses TRBV7-9 and TRBJ2-2, with D perhaps matching TRBD1 (5 bases). The CDR3 loop spans 16 amino acids. Trimming stripped 1 base from V and 0 bases from J, with 9 bases between. Germline CDR1 SEHNR, CDR2 FQNEAQ (reference sequence). The CDR3 coding sequence is TGTGCCAGCAGCTTAGGACAGTTCGCGAACACCGGGGAGCTGTTTTTT. Amino acids: CASSLGQFANTGELFF. Drawing the rest from reference TRBV7-9 and TRBJ2-2, the complete variable domain is DTGVSQNPRHKITKRGQNVTFRCDPISEHNRLYWYRQTLGQGPEFLTYFQNEAQLEKSRLLSDRFSAERPKGSFSTLEIQRTEQGDSAMYLCASSLGQFANTGELFFGEGSRLTVL.

The rearrangement uses TRBV6-4 and TRBJ2-1; 11 bases match TRBD2. V was clipped by 0 bases and J by 15 bases; unmatched bases: 10. Germline CDR1 MRHNA, CDR2 SNTAGT. The CDR3 has 15 residues. The CDR3 loop is CASSDSGTSGTRAFF. CDR3 sequence (DNA): TGTGCCAGCAGTGACTCCGGGACTAGCGGAACAAGGGCGTTCTTC.

This chain joins TRBV6-5 and TRBJ1-5, with D perhaps matching TRBD1 (5 bases). Trimming removed 5 bases from V and 0 bases from J, with 11 bases in between. The CDR3 loop spans 15 amino acids. Per the germline V gene, CDR1 is MNHEY and CDR2 is SVGAGI. The CDR3 coding sequence is TGTGCCAGCAGTGGGGACTCAAATAGCAATCAGCCCCAGCATTTT. As protein: CASSGDSNSNQPQHF.

The V call is TRBV2, the J call TRBJ2-5, with 8 bases fitting TRBD2. Trimming cost V 6 bases and J 2 bases; bases outside gene matches: 5. Germline V lookup: CDR1 SNHLY, CDR2 FYNNEI. CDR3 size: 14 residues. DNA of the CDR3: TGTGCCAGCAGCGGGGGGGACCCTCAAGAGACCCAGTACTTC. Its translation is CASSGGDPQETQYF.

The V and J genes are TRBV6-5 and TRBJ2-1; 8 bases map to TRBD2. V lost 10 bases, J lost 0 bases, and 8 bases stayed unmatched. The CDR3 sequence is 15 residues long. Per the germline V gene, CDR1 is MNHEY and CDR2 is SVGAGI. CDR3 amino acids: CATQREISSYNEQFF. CDR3 DNA: TGTGCCACACAGCGGGAGATAAGCTCCTACAATGAGCAGTTCTTC.

This clone was counted a few times. The chain couples TRBV6-5 to TRBJ2-7; D is unresolved. Germline V gene sequence: CDR1 MNHEY, CDR2 SVGAGI. This CDR3 contains 13 residues. Trimming removed 4 bases at V and 2 bases at J, with 9 bases between. The CDR3 DNA reads TGTGCCAGCAGTTCTGGACCGACCTACGAGCAGTACTTC. This encodes CASSSGPTYEQYF.

A word on this clone: Different DNA sequences within this sample yield the same CDR3. The V and J genes are TRBV19 and TRBJ1-1; possibly TRBD1 for D (5 bases). The CDR3 has 14 residues. Germline V gene data show CDR1 as LNHDA and CDR2 as SQIVND (reference sequence). The V and J ends lost 5 bases and 1 base respectively, with 11 bases between them. The CDR3 protein is CASSPGTRNTEAFF. The CDR3 coding sequence is TGTGCCAGTAGTCCCGGGACGAGGAACACTGAAGCTTTCTTT.

The genes are TRBV19 and TRBJ2-1; D gene unclear. Germline V gene lookup returns CDR1 LNHDA and CDR2 SQIVND (reference sequence). Trimming removed 7 bases at V and 0 bases at J, with 10 bases between. The CDR3 loop spans 14 amino acids. The CDR3 coding sequence is TGTGCCAGTATGTCGAGTAGCTCCTACAATGAGCAGTTCTTC. Its protein is CASMSSSSYNEQFF.

This clone was picked up one time. The rearrangement uses TRBV4-1 and TRBJ2-3, with 7 bases aligning to TRBD2. The CDR3 is 16 residues long. V gave up 3 bases and J gave up 1 base; unmatched junction bases: 7. The germline CDR1 and CDR2 sequences are MGHRA and YSYEKL. Here the CDR3 DNA reads TGCGCCAGCAGCCATCCCGCTAGCGGCCGCACAGATACGCAGTATTTT. Protein: CASSHPASGRTDTQYF.

The count of this clone is one. The CDR3 region is CASSVEWTQNTEAFF. In DNA, the CDR3 is TGTGCCAGCAGCGTAGAATGGACCCAGAACACTGAAGCTTTCTTT. The V gene is TRBV9, the J gene TRBJ1-1; D gene ambiguous. V was clipped by 0 bases and J by 1 base, with 10 bases between them. This CDR3 has 15 amino acids. The V gene's germline CDR1 is SGDLS and CDR2 YYNGEE. The complete variable domain, with remaining parts taken from reference TRBV9 and TRBJ1-1, reads DSGVTQTPKHLITATGQRVTLRCSPRSGDLSVYWYQQSLDQGLQFLIQYYNGEERAKGNILERFSAQQFPDLHSELNLSSLELGDSALYFCASSVEWTQNTEAFFGQGTRLTVV.